This T cell receptor beta chain was captured by sequencing in a study of CD8+CD57+ T cells in acquired aplastic anemia. The sequenced patients had an expansion of CD8+CD57+ cells seen by flow cytometry. Blood samples were obtained from patients who had received no prior therapy. Study results and limitations: Patients and controls shared roughly 28 CD8+ CDR3 sequences, which appeared highly expressed in patients and within their immunodominant clones.

This clonotype was detected many times. What it recognizes is unknown. Germline values: CDR1 SQVTM, CDR2 ANQGSEA. The V end lost 4 bases, the J end lost 14 bases, and 15 bases lay between the germline ends. The length of the CDR3 is 12 residues. Both TCR beta VDJ combination and CDR3 sequence profiling were carried out. Genomic DNA was the template for this profiling. TCRdb re-analysed the reads in MiXCR, keeping a single row per CDR3 protein. The table includes roughly 170,000 distinct CDR3 sequences, around 50% detected once. This sequence joins TRBV29-1 and TRBJ1-6, with D unresolved. Sequenced material: sorted CD4+, CD8+, or CD8+CD57+ T cells (not recorded which) from PBMCs. The clonotype originates from a human donor with aplastic anemia. The CDR3 here is CSVVSPPGTLHF. CDR3 bases: TGCAGCGTTGTATCTCCCCCAGGAACCCTCCACTTT.